The T cell receptor beta chain under discussion was sequenced for a study of metastatic and nonmetastatic thyroid tumors. Using MiXCR, TCRdb reanalyzed the PCR reads. The table includes some 25,000 clones, around 20% detected once. No patient had received any treatment before thyroid surgery. This clone was detected ten times or more. CDR3 length: 12 residues. Germline V CDR1 and CDR2: LGHDT, YNNKEL (reference sequence). V gave up 4 bases and J gave up 6 bases; unmatched junction bases: 3. The source material was blood. This sequence originates from a female donor with papillary thyroid cancer or a benign thyroid nodule (not recorded which). Some clones in this sample may be carry-over from other donors' samples. V is TRBV3-1 and J is TRBJ2-7; 7 nucleotides align to TRBD1. CDR3 DNA sequence: TGTGCCAGCAGCCCATCAGGGGGCGAGCAGTACTTC. As protein: CASSPSGGEQYF.